These 32 T cell receptor beta chains were all obtained from the same sample, sequenced in a study of T cell clonality in common variable immunodeficiency. Study outcomes and limitations: Reportedly, TCR beta sequences from common variable immunodeficiency showed fewer deletions and N-nucleotide insertions.

Produced via immunoSEQ multiplex PCR; TCRdb's table is partial and in-frame only. Singletons are absent from the sample, which has 15,000 to 25,000 clones. Their antigens are not known. Specimen: peripheral blood mononuclear cells. Receptors were obtained from a human donor with common variable immunodeficiency.

This clone is labeled medium-sized (0.01 to 0.1%). The read ends 3 residues before the CDR3 terminus; that terminus is restored from the germline J gene. The J gene is TRBJ2-7, the V gene TRBV10-1; a possible D gene is TRBD1 (6 bases). This CDR3 comprises 14 residues. V dropped 6 bases and J dropped 3 bases, with 15 bases sitting between them. Per germline, CDR1 WNHNN and CDR2 SYGVQD (reference sequence). The CDR3 region is CASSAGTPLYEQYF. The sequenced CDR3 bases are TGCGCCAGCAGCGCCGGGACACCACTCTACGAG.

Concerning this clone itself: The read comes to an end 3 residues before the CDR3 does, leaving the germline J gene to fill in the end. V and J are TRBV19 and TRBJ2-5; D is possibly TRBD1 (5 bases). Deletions cut 3 bases from V and 2 bases from J, with 10 bases between. CDR3 length equals 14 residues. In germline, CDR1 is LNHDA, CDR2 SQIVND (reference sequence). CDR3 amino acids: CASSIRVRQETQYF. The sequenced part of the CDR3 DNA is TGTGCCAGTAGTATCAGGGTACGTCAAGAGACC.

With regard to this clone: The read ends 3 residues shy of where the CDR3 ends; the end is completed using the germline J gene. The chain recombines TRBV5-6 with TRBJ1-2, with TRBD1 matching 8 bases. Germline loops: CDR1 SGHDT, CDR2 YYEEEE. The CDR3 runs to 14 residues. The CDR3 bases that were read are TGTGCCAGCAGCTTGGCGCAGGGGGCAGGGGGC. It codes for CASSLAQGAGG. The full CDR3 protein reads CASSLAQGAGGYTF.

This clone was counted only a few times. From the germline J gene comes the end of the CDR3, since the read stops 3 residues before it. The V gene is TRBV19, the J gene TRBJ2-4, with 8 bases fitting TRBD2. The CDR3 runs to 16 residues. Losses at the gene ends were 5 bases for V and 6 bases for J; bases not matched to a gene: 12. Germline-derived CDR1 and CDR2 are LNHDA and SQIVND (reference sequence). The CDR3 bases that were read are TGTGCCAGTAGTCCTACGACCGGGACTAGGGCAAACATT. Protein sequence: CASSPTTGTRANI. The entire CDR3 protein is CASSPTTGTRANIQYF.

A note on this clone: Read sequence stops 3 residues before the CDR3 end, and the germline J gene provides the missing end. The chain carries TRBV6-1 and TRBJ2-7; D may be TRBD2 (5 bases). Germline V CDR1 and CDR2: MNHNS, SASEGT. Trimming left V 2 bases short and J 0 bases short, with 14 bases between. The CDR3 sequence is 16 residues long. This CDR3 reads CASSEYGGPSSYEQYF. The DNA read from the CDR3 is TGTGCCAGCAGTGAATACGGCGGGCCCAGCTCCTACGAG.

This clone has more than one count but fewer than ten. CDR3 DNA, as far as it was read: TGTGCCAGCAGACTACAACGGACTAGCGGGACCTACGAG. Residues: CASRLQRTSGTYE. The complete CDR3 reads CASRLQRTSGTYEQYF. V gene TRBV2 combines with J gene TRBJ2-7, with TRBD2 matching over 12 bases. The sequence runs out 3 residues before the end of the CDR3; the remainder is reconstructed from the germline J gene. The CDR3 is 16 residues long. Trimming at V came to 6 bases and at J to 2 bases, leaving 8 bases not matched to a gene. Per the germline V gene, CDR1 is SNHLY and CDR2 is FYNNEI.

This clone is labeled as medium-sized. The covered CDR3 bases are TGTGCCAGCAGTTCTACTAGCGGGAGCTATGAG. As protein: CASSSTSGSYE. The whole CDR3 sequence reads CASSSTSGSYEQFF. The chain uses TRBV28 and TRBJ2-1, with 11 nucleotides matching TRBD2. The read is 3 residues too short to cover the CDR3 end, so that end is filled in from the germline J gene. V was clipped by 4 bases and J by 8 bases; unmatched bases: 4. Germline CDR1 MDHEN, CDR2 SYDVKM. This CDR3 contains 14 residues.

Judged by abundance, this clone is medium-sized. The read ends 3 residues before the CDR3 terminus; that terminus is restored from the germline J gene. The chain combines TRBV9 with TRBJ2-2; a weak D match, TRBD2 (6 bases). CDR1 SGDLS and CDR2 YYNGEE come from the germline V gene. The CDR3 consists of 15 residues. The sequenced CDR3 bases are TGTGCCAGCAGCGCCCCTCAGGGAGGACCGCCAGAG. The encoded protein is CASSAPQGGPPE. The CDR3 reads in full as CASSAPQGGPPELFF.

Concerning this clone: The read halts 3 residues ahead of the CDR3 end, with the missing end drawn from the germline J gene. The chain has TRBV19 and TRBJ2-5, with 7 positions matching TRBD1. The CDR3 loop spans 13 amino acids. Germline V lookup: CDR1 LNHDA, CDR2 SQIVND (reference sequence). After removal of 5 bases from V and 5 bases from J, the junction contained 5 bases not matched to a gene. The sequenced part of the CDR3 DNA is TGTGCCAGTAGTCGGGACAGAAGGGAGACC. Amino acid sequence: CASSRDRRET. The CDR3 in full is CASSRDRRETQYF. Together with reference TRBV19 and TRBJ2-5, the CDR3 gives the full variable domain: DGGITQSPKYLFRKEGQNVTLSCEQNLNHDAMYWYRQDPGQGLRLIYYSQIVNDFQKGDIAEGYSVSREKKESFPLTVTSAQKNPTAFYLCASSRDRRETQYFGPGTRLLVL.

This clone occurred a few times. The read ends 3 residues before the CDR3 terminus; that terminus is restored from the germline J gene. V and J are TRBV19 and TRBJ1-2; 8 nucleotides match TRBD1. The CDR3 runs to 15 residues. Germline CDR1 is LNHDA and CDR2 is SQIVND (reference sequence). CDR3 DNA (partial): TGTGCCAGTAGTATCAACTCCCAGGGGGCACAAGGC. Its protein is CASSINSQGAQG. The whole CDR3 protein reads CASSINSQGAQGYTF.

This clone was observed a few times. The covered CDR3 bases are TGTGCCAGCTCACGAGTGGGACAGGGGGCAGGTGGC. Amino acid sequence: CASSRVGQGAGG. The full CDR3 reads CASSRVGQGAGGYTF. J is TRBJ1-2 and V is TRBV18; 12 bases are a match to TRBD1. The read ends 3 residues before the CDR3 terminus; that terminus is restored from the germline J gene. This CDR3 comprises 15 residues. Germline trimming cut 4 bases from V and 7 bases from J; bases unmatched to any gene: 7. The germline V gene encodes CDR1 KGHSH and CDR2 LQKENI.

As to this clone: Sequencing ends 3 residues short of the CDR3 end; the germline J gene provides the rest. The chain recombines TRBV7-9 with TRBJ2-5, with 9 bases that match TRBD1. With 4 bases clipped from V and 1 base from J, the junction kept 1 base outside the gene matches. The CDR3 length is 14 residues. Germline CDR1 and CDR2: SEHNR and FQNEAQ (reference sequence). The CDR3 reads CASSSGQGQETQYF. Partial CDR3 DNA: TGTGCCAGCAGCTCGGGACAGGGCCAAGAGACC.

This clone appeared a few times. Read coverage stops 3 residues before the CDR3 terminus; the germline J gene supplies the remainder. The J gene is TRBJ2-2, the V gene TRBV19; TRBD1 matches at 9 bases. Unmatched junction bases numbered 8, after V lost 5 bases and J lost 4 bases. CDR3 length: 16 amino acids. CDR1 LNHDA and CDR2 SQIVND come from the germline V gene (reference sequence). CDR3 DNA (partial): TGTGCCAGTAGTCATCCGGACAGGGGCGTCACCGGGGAG. This encodes CASSHPDRGVTGE. The CDR3, in full, reads CASSHPDRGVTGELFF.

This clone appeared a few times. The read terminates 3 residues before the CDR3 end, so the remaining end is supplied by the germline J gene. The chain couples TRBV11-2 to TRBJ2-7, with 10 nucleotides matching TRBD2. The CDR3 is 15 residues long. The germline V gene has CDR1 SGHAT and CDR2 FQNNGV. The trim removed 4 bases at V and 2 bases at J, leaving 5 bases unmatched. CDR3 sequence: CASSSTGTSAYEQYF. The sequenced part of the CDR3 DNA is TGTGCCAGCAGCTCCACCGGGACTAGCGCCTACGAG.

The sample holds a few counts of this clone. The read stops 3 residues short of the end of the CDR3; the missing end is completed from the germline J gene. This sequence joins TRBV7-2 and TRBJ1-4; 7 nucleotides align to TRBD1. V was clipped by 1 base and J by 9 bases; unmatched bases: 5. The CDR3 length is 14 residues. Per germline, CDR1 SGHTA and CDR2 FQGNSA. The DNA read from the CDR3 is TGTGCCAGCAGCTTAGGACAGGGCGATAAAAAA. Translated, it gives CASSLGQGDKK. The whole CDR3 region reads CASSLGQGDKKLFF.

Worth noting for this clone: With the read ending 3 residues before the CDR3 end, the germline J gene is used to fill in that end. The gene calls are TRBV7-2 and TRBJ2-4; D is possibly TRBD2 (5 bases). Per the germline V gene, CDR1 is SGHTA and CDR2 is FQGNSA. The V end lost 5 bases, the J end lost 5 bases, and 7 bases lay between the germline ends. This CDR3 is built from 12 residues. The part of the CDR3 DNA that was read is TGTGCCAGCAGCCCCGGGGAAAACATT. Translation gives CASSPGENI. The full CDR3 sequence reads CASSPGENIQYF.

In its sample, this clone was seen a few times. The read comes to an end 3 residues before the CDR3 does, leaving the germline J gene to fill in the end. This sequence joins TRBV7-9 and TRBJ1-2; D is uncertain. The ends were cut back, 7 bases at V and 4 bases at J, with 10 bases in the middle. The germline gives CDR1 SEHNR, CDR2 FQNEAQ (reference sequence). The CDR3 extends over 12 amino acids. The DNA read from the CDR3 is TGTGCCAGCAACCTCGACATCTATGGC. This encodes CASNLDIYG. The full CDR3 protein is CASNLDIYGYTF.

The table lists this clone with a few counts. The read comes to an end 3 residues before the CDR3 does, leaving the germline J gene to fill in the end. The chain is built from TRBV19 and TRBJ1-6, with D perhaps TRBD1 (5 bases). The germline gives CDR1 LNHDA, CDR2 SQIVND (reference sequence). Deletions cut 3 bases from V and 9 bases from J, with 12 bases between. There are 14 residues in the CDR3. CDR3 residues: CASSIGTGGSPLHF. The sequenced part of the CDR3 DNA is TGTGCCAGTAGTATTGGGACTGGGGGTTCACCC.

This clone was observed at least ten times. The read terminates 3 residues ahead of where the CDR3 ends, so the germline J gene completes it. The gene calls are TRBV5-6 and TRBJ1-6; TRBD1 matches 11 bases. CDR1 and CDR2 from the germline V gene are SGHDT and YYEEEE. The CDR3 is 13 amino acids. J was trimmed by 11 bases and V by 4 bases; bases with no gene match: 2. Incomplete CDR3 DNA: TGTGCCAGCAGCGGGACAGGGGGTCCACCC. Translation: CASSGTGGPP. The entire CDR3 is CASSGTGGPPLHF.

This clone has a handful of counts. The missing CDR3 end, 3 residues past where the read stops, is filled in from the germline J gene. This sequence joins TRBV5-1 and TRBJ1-2; 8 nucleotides align to TRBD1. The CDR3 extends over 16 amino acids. Germline CDR1 is SGHRS and CDR2 is YFSETQ. Unmatched junction bases numbered 8, after V lost 0 bases and J lost 4 bases. The CDR3 protein is CASSLAEGRGLYGYTF. The part of the CDR3 DNA that was read is TGCGCCAGCAGCTTGGCCGAGGGCAGGGGGCTCTATGGC.

By share, this clone ranks as medium-sized. Read sequence stops 3 residues before the CDR3 end, and the germline J gene provides the missing end. V is TRBV29-1 and J is TRBJ2-1; 8 bases align to TRBD2. Germline trimming cut 5 bases from V and 9 bases from J; bases unmatched to any gene: 6. The germline gives CDR1 SQVTM, CDR2 ANQGSEA. The CDR3 length is 12 residues. The covered CDR3 bases are TGCAGCGTTTCAGCGGGGGTGGGTGAG. Its translation: CSVSAGVGE. The entire CDR3 reads CSVSAGVGEQFF.

The CDR3 protein is CASSLASGPSRGAFF. The CDR3 bases that were read are TGTGCCAGCAGCTTAGCGAGCGGACCCAGTCGAGGA. The J gene is TRBJ1-1, the V gene TRBV7-2; the D is unclear. With the read ending 3 residues before the CDR3 end, the germline J gene is used to fill in that end. The germline gives CDR1 SGHTA, CDR2 FQGNSA. The CDR3 covers 15 residues.

This clone was seen more than once but under ten times. The DNA ends 3 residues before the CDR3 does, and the rest of the CDR3 is filled in from the germline J gene. This chain joins TRBV7-9 and TRBJ2-3, with a possible D match to TRBD2 (6 bases). Trimming shortened V by 5 bases and J by 3 bases, and 15 bases separated the two germline ends. This CDR3 has 15 residues. Germline values: CDR1 SEHNR, CDR2 FQNEAQ (reference sequence). CDR3 residues: CASSAPGVGTDTQYF. The part of the CDR3 DNA that was read is TGTGCCAGCAGCGCACCGGGGGTAGGGACAGATACG.

CDR3 amino acids: CASSIQGDHYEQFF. The CDR3 bases that were read are TGTGCCAGTAGTATTCAGGGGGATCACTATGAG. The gene calls are TRBV19 and TRBJ2-1; 7 bases fit TRBD1. The CDR3 end is not reached by the read, which stops 3 residues before it; the germline J gene fills it in. Trimming took 3 bases from V and 8 from J; bases not matched to a gene: 7. Germline V lookup: CDR1 LNHDA, CDR2 SQIVND (reference sequence). CDR3 length: 14 residues. The full variable domain, in which reference TRBV19 and TRBJ2-1 provide the parts outside the CDR3, is DGGITQSPKYLFRKEGQNVTLSCEQNLNHDAMYWYRQDPGQGLRLIYYSQIVNDFQKGDIAEGYSVSREKKESFPLTVTSAQKNPTAFYLCASSIQGDHYEQFFGPGTRLTVL.

This CDR3 reads CASSSLQGALTDTQYF. Incomplete CDR3 DNA: TGTGCCAGCTCATCTCTCCAGGGGGCGCTGACAGATACG. The rearrangement links TRBV18 to TRBJ2-3; TRBD1 agrees at 8 bases. Read sequence stops 3 residues before the CDR3 end, and the germline J gene provides the missing end. Germline V gene sequence: CDR1 KGHSH, CDR2 LQKENI. V shed 5 bases and J 3 bases; nucleotides not matched to a gene: 10. This CDR3 is 16 amino acids long.

Concerning this clone: The read gets to within 3 residues of the CDR3 end, and the germline J gene fills in the rest. The J gene is TRBJ1-1, the V gene TRBV19; tentative D call: TRBD1 (5 bases). This CDR3 has 15 residues. Per the germline V gene, CDR1 is LNHDA and CDR2 is SQIVND (reference sequence). The ends were cut back, 10 bases at V and 0 bases at J, with 18 bases in the middle. This CDR3 reads CATGKVGLLNTEAFF. The covered CDR3 bases are TGTGCCACCGGGAAAGTGGGACTACTGAACACTGAA.

There are a few counts of this clone. The sequence runs out 3 residues before the end of the CDR3; the remainder is reconstructed from the germline J gene. The chain has TRBV19 and TRBJ1-5, with no clear D. This CDR3 region has 13 residues. V gave up 7 bases and J gave up 2 bases, with 9 bases separating them. Germline V lookup: CDR1 LNHDA, CDR2 SQIVND (reference sequence). CDR3 loop: CASIDRGNQPQHF. Partial CDR3 DNA: TGTGCCAGTATCGATAGGGGCAATCAGCCC.

CDR3 bases read: TGTGCCAGCTCACCACAATCGGGTACGGACTATGGC. Encoded protein: CASSPQSGTDYG. In full, the CDR3 reads CASSPQSGTDYGYTF. This chain uses TRBV18 with TRBJ1-2; no clear D. The read terminates 3 residues before the CDR3 end, so the remaining end is supplied by the germline J gene. Germline CDR1 KGHSH, CDR2 LQKENI. Trimming took off 1 base at V and 3 bases at J, with 12 bases between the two ends. The CDR3 sequence is 15 residues long.

The CDR3 bases that were read are TGTGCCAGTAGAAGACCGGGACTACAATTTGGAGATACG. Translating it yields CASRRPGLQFGDT. The CDR3 in full is CASRRPGLQFGDTQYF. The rearrangement joins TRBV19 to TRBJ2-3, with 7 bases identical to TRBD2. The observed sequence ends 3 residues before the CDR3 terminus, with the missing tail filled in from the germline J gene. The CDR3 is made up of 16 amino acids. Looked up from germline, CDR1 is LNHDA and CDR2 is SQIVND (reference sequence). Trimming cost V 6 bases and J 5 bases; bases outside gene matches: 14.

Points on this clone: The read terminates 3 residues ahead of where the CDR3 ends, so the germline J gene completes it. The rearrangement uses TRBV7-9 and TRBJ1-2; D is unclear. The germline V gene has CDR1 SEHNR and CDR2 FQNEAQ (reference sequence). This CDR3 is built from 13 residues. V lost 5 bases and J 6 bases, leaving 13 bases between the germline ends. Incomplete CDR3 DNA: TGTGCCAGCAGCCCGCAAGAGGGCCATGGC. Its protein product is CASSPQEGHG. The full CDR3 reads CASSPQEGHGYTF.

In regard to this clone: The CDR3 is cut off 3 residues early in the read; its end comes from the germline J gene. The chain is built from TRBV7-2 and TRBJ1-6, with D possibly TRBD1 on 5 matching bases. The CDR3 sequence is 13 residues long. V lost 3 bases to trimming and J lost 7 bases, with 7 bases between them. In germline, CDR1 is SGHTA, CDR2 FQGNSA. CDR3 sequence reads: CASSFWTNSPLHF. The CDR3 bases that were read are TGTGCCAGCAGCTTTTGGACAAATTCACCC.

This clone has more than one count but fewer than ten. The observed sequence ends 3 residues before the CDR3 terminus, with the missing tail filled in from the germline J gene. The chain links TRBV19 to TRBJ2-7; either TRBD1 or TRBD2 may supply D (6 bases each). The CDR3 loop spans 14 amino acids. Trimming removed 3 bases from V and 6 bases from J, with 15 bases in between. Germline lookup yields CDR1 LNHDA and CDR2 SQIVND (reference sequence). The covered CDR3 bases are TGTGCCAGTAGTATGGGGGCGGGACCCCGCGAG. Residues: CASSMGAGPRE. The complete CDR3 reads CASSMGAGPREQYF.